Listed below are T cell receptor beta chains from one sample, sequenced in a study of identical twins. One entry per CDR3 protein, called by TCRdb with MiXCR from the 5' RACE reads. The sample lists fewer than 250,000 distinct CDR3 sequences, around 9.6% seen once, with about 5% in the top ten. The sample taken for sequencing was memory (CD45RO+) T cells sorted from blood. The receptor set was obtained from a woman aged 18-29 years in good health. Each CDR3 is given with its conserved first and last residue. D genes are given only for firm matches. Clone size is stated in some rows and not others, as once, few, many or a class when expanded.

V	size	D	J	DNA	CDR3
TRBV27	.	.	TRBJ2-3	TGTGCCTTCCCCCCCCAGGTTTGCACAGATACGCAGTATTTT	CAFPPQVCTDTQYF
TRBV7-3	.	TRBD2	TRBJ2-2	TGTGCCAGCAGCTCGACTAGCGGGGGCCGTAACACCGGGGAGCTGTTTTTT	CASSSTSGGRNTGELFF
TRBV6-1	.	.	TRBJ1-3	TGTGCCAGCAGACTCCGAAGGGACGAACCACCGAGCTCTGGAAACACCATATATTTT	CASRLRRDEPPSSGNTIYF
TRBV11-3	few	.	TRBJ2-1	TGTGCCAGCAGCTTAGCAGTAGCTCGTGAGCAGTTCTTC	CASSLAVAREQFF
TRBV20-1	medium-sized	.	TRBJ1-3	TGCAGTGCTAGAGGGCTCTCTGGAAACACCATATATTTT	CSARGLSGNTIYF
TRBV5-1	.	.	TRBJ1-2	TGCGCCAGCAGCTCGAACCGGAACTTCAACTATGGCTACACCTTC	CASSSNRNFNYGYTF
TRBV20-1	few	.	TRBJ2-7	TGCAGTGCTAGAGACGGGCAGGGGTTCGACGAGCAGTACTTC	CSARDGQGFDEQYF
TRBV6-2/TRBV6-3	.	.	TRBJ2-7	TGTGCCAGCAGTTCGGGGGCAACCTACGAGCAGTACTTC	CASSSGATYEQYF
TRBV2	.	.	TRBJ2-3	TGTGCCTGCAGTGAACGGGCGTTCACAGATACGCAGTATTTT	CACSERAFTDTQYF
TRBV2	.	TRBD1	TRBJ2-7	TGTGCCAGCACCACGACAGGGAGCCTCTCCTACGAGCAGTACTTC	CASTTTGSLSYEQYF
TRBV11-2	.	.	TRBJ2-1	TGTGCCAGCAGCTCAGCGAACGACTGGGGCAATGAGCAGTTCTTC	CASSSANDWGNEQFF
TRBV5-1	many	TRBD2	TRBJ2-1	TGCGCCAGCCGAGAGGACCTAGCGGGGGGGCTCCTCTACAATGAGCAGTTCTTC	CASREDLAGGLLYNEQFF
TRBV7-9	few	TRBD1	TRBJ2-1	TGTGCCAGCAGCTTAGAGGGGACAGGAAAATACAATGAGCAGTTCTTC	CASSLEGTGKYNEQFF
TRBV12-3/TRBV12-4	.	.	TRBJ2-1	TGTGCCAGCCGAAGGGGGGATGAGCAGTTCTTC	CASRRGDEQFF
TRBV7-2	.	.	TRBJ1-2	TGTGCCAGCAGCCCCTGGGGGGGCTATGGCTACACCTTC	CASSPWGGYGYTF
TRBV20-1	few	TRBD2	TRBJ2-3	TGCAGTGCGAGAAGCGGGAGTCTGAATACGCAGTATTTT	CSARSGSLNTQYF
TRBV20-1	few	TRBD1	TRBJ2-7	TGCAGTGCTCCACGGGGGGGGACAGGGGGCAATTACGAGCAGTACTTC	CSAPRGGTGGNYEQYF